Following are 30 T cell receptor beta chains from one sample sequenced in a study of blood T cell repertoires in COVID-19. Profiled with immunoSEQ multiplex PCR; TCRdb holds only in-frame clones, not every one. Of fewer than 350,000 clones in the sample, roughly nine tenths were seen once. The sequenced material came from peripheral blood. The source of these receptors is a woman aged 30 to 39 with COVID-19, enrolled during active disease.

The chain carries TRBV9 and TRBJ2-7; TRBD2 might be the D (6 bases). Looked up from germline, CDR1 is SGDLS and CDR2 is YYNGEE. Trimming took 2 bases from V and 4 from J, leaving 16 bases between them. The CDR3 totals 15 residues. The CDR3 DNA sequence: TGTGCCAGCAGCGTGGCCGGGACTCCCGAGTACGAGCAGTACTTC. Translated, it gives CASSVAGTPEYEQYF.

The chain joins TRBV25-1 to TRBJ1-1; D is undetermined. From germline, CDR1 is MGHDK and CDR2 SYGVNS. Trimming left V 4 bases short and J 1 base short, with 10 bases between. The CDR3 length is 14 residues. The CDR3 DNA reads TGTGCCAGCAGTGCAACCGGGAGGAACACTGAAGCTTTCTTT. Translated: CASSATGRNTEAFF.

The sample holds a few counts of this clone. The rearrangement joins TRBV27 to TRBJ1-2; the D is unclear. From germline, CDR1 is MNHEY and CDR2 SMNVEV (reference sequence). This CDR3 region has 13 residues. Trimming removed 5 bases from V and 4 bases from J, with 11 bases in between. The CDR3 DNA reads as TGTGCCAGCAGTCCGAGGGCAGGCTATGGCTACACCTTC. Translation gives CASSPRAGYGYTF.

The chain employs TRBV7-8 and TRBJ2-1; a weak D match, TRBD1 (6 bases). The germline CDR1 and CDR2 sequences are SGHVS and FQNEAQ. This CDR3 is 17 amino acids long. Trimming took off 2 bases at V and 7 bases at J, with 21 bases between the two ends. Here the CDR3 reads CASSLSTRGTVRNEQFF. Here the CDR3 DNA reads TGTGCCAGCAGCTTATCTACAAGGGGGACGGTGAGAAATGAGCAGTTCTTC.

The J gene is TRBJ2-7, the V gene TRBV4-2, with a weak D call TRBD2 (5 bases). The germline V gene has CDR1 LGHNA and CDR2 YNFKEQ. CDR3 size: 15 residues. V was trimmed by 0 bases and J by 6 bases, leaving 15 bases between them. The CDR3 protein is CASSQDLLGLREQYF. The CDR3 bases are TGTGCCAGCAGCCAAGACTTACTAGGTCTCCGCGAGCAGTACTTC.

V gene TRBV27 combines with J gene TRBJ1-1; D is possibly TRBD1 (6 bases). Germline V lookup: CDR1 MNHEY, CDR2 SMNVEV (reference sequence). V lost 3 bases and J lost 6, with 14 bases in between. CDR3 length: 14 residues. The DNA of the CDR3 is TGTGCCAGCAGTTTCGCGTCGGCAGGGGCTGAAGCTTTCTTT. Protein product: CASSFASAGAEAFF.

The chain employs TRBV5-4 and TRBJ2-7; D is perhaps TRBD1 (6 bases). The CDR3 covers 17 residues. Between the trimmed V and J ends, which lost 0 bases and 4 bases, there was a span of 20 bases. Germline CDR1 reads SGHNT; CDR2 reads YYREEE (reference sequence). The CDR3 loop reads CASSLGSKGRGTYEQYF. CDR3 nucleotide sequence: TGTGCCAGCAGCTTGGGTTCGAAGGGCAGGGGAACTTACGAGCAGTACTTC.

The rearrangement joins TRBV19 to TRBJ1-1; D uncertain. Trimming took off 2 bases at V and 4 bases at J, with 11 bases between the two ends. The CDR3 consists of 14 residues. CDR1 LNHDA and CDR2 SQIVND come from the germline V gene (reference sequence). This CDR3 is CASSISGRPTEAFF. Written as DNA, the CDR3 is TGTGCCAGTAGTATATCGGGGAGGCCCACTGAAGCTTTCTTT. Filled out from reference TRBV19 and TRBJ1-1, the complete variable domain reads DGGITQSPKYLFRKEGQNVTLSCEQNLNHDAMYWYRQDPGQGLRLIYYSQIVNDFQKGDIAEGYSVSREKKESFPLTVTSAQKNPTAFYLCASSISGRPTEAFFGQGTRLTVV.

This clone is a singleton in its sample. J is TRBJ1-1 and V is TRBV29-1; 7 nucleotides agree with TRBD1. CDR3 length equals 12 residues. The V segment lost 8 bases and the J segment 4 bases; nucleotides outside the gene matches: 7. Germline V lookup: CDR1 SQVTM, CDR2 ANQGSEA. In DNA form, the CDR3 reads TGCAGCACAAGGGGGCTCGGCACTGAAGCTTTCTTT. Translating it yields CSTRGLGTEAFF.

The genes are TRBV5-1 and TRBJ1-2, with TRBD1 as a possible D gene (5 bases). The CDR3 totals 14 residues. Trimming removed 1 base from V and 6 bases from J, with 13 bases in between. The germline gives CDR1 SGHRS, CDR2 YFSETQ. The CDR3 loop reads CASSLSQGRNGYTF. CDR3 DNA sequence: TGCGCCAGCAGCTTGAGTCAGGGTAGGAATGGCTACACCTTC.

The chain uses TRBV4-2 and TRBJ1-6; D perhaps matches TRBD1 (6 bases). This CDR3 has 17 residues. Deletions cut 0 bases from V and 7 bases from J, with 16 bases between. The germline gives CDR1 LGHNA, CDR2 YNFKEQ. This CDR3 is CASSQDVGGARNSPLHF. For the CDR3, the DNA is TGTGCCAGCAGCCAAGATGTAGGGGGGGCACGGAATTCACCCCTCCACTTT.

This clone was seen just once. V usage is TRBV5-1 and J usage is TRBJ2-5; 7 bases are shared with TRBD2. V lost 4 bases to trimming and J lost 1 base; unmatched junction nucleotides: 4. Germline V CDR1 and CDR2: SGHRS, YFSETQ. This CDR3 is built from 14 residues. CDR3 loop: CASSTLAAQETQYF. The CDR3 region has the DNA TGCGCCAGCAGCACTCTAGCGGCCCAAGAGACCCAGTACTTC.

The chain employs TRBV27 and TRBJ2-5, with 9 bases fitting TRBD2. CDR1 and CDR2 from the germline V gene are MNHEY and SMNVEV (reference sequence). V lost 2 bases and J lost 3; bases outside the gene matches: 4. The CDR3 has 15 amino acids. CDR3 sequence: CASSLGGGAEETQYF. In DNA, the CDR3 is TGTGCCAGCAGTTTAGGCGGGGGGGCGGAAGAGACCCAGTACTTC.

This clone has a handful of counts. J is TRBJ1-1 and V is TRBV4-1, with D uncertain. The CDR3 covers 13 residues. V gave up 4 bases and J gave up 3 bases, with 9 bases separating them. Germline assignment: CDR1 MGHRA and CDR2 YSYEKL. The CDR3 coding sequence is TGCGCCAGCAGCCTTACTCAGGACACTGAAGCTTTCTTT. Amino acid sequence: CASSLTQDTEAFF.

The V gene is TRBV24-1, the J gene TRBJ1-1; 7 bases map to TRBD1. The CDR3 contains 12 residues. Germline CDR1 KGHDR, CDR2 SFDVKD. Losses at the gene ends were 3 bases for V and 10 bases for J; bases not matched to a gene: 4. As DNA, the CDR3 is TGTGCCACCAGTGATGGAGACAGGGTAGCTTTCTTT. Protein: CATSDGDRVAFF.

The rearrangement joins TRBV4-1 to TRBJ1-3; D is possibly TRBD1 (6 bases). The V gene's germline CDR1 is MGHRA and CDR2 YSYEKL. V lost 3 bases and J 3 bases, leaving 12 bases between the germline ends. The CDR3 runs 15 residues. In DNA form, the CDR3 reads TGCGCCAGCAGCCACAGGACAGCTGGTGGAAACACCATATATTTT. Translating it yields CASSHRTAGGNTIYF.

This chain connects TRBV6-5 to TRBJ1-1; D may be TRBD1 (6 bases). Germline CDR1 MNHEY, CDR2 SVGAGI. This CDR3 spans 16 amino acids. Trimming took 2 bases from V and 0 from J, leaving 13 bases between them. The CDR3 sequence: CASSYGGRPLNTEAFF. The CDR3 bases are TGTGCCAGCAGTTACGGGGGCAGGCCGCTGAACACTGAAGCTTTCTTT.

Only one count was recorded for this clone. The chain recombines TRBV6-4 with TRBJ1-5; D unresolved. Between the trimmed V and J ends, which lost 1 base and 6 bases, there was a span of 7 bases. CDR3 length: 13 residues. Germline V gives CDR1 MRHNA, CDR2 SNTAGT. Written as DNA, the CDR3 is TGTGCCAGCAGTGACTTCCCGGGTCAGCCCCAGCATTTT. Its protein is CASSDFPGQPQHF.

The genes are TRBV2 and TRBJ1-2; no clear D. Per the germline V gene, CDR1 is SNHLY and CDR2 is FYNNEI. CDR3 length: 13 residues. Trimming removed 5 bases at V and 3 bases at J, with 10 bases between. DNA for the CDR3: TGTGCCAGCAGTATCTCCCTAGACTATGGCTACACCTTC. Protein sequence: CASSISLDYGYTF. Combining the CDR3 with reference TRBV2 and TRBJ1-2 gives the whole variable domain EPEVTQTPSHQVTQMGQEVILRCVPISNHLYFYWYRQILGQKVEFLVSFYNNEISEKSEIFDDQFSVERPDGSNFTLKIRSTKLEDSAMYFCASSISLDYGYTFGSGTRLTVV.

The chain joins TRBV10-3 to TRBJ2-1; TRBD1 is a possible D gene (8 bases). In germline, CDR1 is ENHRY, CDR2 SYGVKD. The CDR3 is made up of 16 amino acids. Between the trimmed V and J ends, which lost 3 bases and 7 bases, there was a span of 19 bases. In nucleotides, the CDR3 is TGTGCCATCAGTGACCTTACAGGGGGGGATAATAATGAGCAGTTCTTC. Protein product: CAISDLTGGDNNEQFF.

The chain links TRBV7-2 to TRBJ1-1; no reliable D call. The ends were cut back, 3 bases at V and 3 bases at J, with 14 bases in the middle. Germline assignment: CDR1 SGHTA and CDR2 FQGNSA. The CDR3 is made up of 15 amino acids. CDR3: CASSLAPKMYTEAFF. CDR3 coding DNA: TGTGCCAGCAGCTTGGCCCCCAAAATGTACACTGAAGCTTTCTTT. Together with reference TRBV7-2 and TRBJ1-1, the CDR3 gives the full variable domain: GAGVSQSPSNKVTEKGKDVELRCDPISGHTALYWYRQSLGQGLEFLIYFQGNSAPDKSGLPSDRFSAERTGGSVSTLTIQRTQQEDSAVYLCASSLAPKMYTEAFFGQGTRLTVV.

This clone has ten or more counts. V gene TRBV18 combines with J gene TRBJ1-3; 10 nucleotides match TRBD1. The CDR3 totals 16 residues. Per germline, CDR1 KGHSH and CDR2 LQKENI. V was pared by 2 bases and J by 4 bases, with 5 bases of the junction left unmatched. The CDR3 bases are TGTGCCAGCTCACCAAGGACAGGGGGACCCGGAAACACCATATATTTT. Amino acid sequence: CASSPRTGGPGNTIYF.

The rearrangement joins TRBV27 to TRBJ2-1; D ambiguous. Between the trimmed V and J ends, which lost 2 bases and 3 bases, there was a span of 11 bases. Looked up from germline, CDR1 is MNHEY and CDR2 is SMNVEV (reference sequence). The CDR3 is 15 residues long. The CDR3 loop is CASSLRLAVYNEQFF. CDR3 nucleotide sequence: TGTGCCAGCAGTTTACGGCTGGCGGTCTACAATGAGCAGTTCTTC.

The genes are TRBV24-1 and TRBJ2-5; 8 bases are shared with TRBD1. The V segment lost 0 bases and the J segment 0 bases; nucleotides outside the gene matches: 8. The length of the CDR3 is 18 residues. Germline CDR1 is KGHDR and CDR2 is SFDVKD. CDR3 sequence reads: CATSDLRQGSGHQETQYF. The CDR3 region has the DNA TGTGCCACCAGTGATTTGCGACAGGGGTCGGGGCACCAAGAGACCCAGTACTTC.

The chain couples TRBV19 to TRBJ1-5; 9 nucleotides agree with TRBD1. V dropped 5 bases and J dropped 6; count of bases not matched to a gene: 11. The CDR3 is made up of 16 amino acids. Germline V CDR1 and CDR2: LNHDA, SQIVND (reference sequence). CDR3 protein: CASSATGQGMGQPQHF. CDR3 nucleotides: TGTGCCAGTAGTGCCACCGGACAGGGGATGGGTCAGCCCCAGCATTTT.

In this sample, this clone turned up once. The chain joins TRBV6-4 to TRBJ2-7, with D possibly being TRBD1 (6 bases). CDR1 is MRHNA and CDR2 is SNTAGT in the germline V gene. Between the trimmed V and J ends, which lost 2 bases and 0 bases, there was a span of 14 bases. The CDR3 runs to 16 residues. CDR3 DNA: TGTGCCAGCAGTGACACGACAGGTTCTAGCTCCTACGAGCAGTACTTC. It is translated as CASSDTTGSSSYEQYF.

The CDR3 DNA sequence: TGCGCCAGCAGCCAAGGCCTTCGAGGGTACACTGAAGCTTTCTTT. It codes for CASSQGLRGYTEAFF. This sequence joins TRBV4-1 and TRBJ1-1; D unresolved. The CDR3 has 15 amino acids. Looked up from germline, CDR1 is MGHRA and CDR2 is YSYEKL. V was cut by 1 base and J by 3 bases, with 12 bases left in between.

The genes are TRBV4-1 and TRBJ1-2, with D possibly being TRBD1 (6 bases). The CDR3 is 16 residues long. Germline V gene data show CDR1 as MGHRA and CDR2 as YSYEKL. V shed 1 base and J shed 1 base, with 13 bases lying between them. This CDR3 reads CASSQVGRTVNYGYTF. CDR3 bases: TGCGCCAGCAGCCAAGTTGGAAGGACAGTTAACTATGGCTACACCTTC.

CDR3 nucleotides: TGTGCCAGCAGCTTGCCGACAAGGGGTGGCTACGAGCAGTACTTC. Translation gives CASSLPTRGGYEQYF. The rearrangement joins TRBV5-4 to TRBJ2-7; perhaps TRBD1 as D (5 bases). Per germline, CDR1 SGHNT and CDR2 YYREEE (reference sequence). The CDR3 spans 15 residues. Deletions cut 1 base from V and 3 bases from J, with 14 bases between.

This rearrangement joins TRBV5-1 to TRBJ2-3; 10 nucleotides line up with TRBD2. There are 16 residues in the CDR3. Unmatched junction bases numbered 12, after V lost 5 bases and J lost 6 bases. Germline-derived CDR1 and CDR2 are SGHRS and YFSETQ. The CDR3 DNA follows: TGCGCCAGCAGATCCTTAGCGGGGGGCCAAGTGGATACGCAGTATTTT. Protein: CASRSLAGGQVDTQYF. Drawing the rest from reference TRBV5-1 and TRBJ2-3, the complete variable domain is KAGVTQTPRYLIKTRGQQVTLSCSPISGHRSVSWYQQTPGQGLQFLFEYFSETQRNKGNFPGRFSGRQFSNSRSEMNVSTLELGDSALYLCASRSLAGGQVDTQYFGPGTRLTVL.